These 2 T cell receptor beta chains originate from one sample sequenced in a study of PD-1 blockade in classical Hodgkin lymphoma. Sequenced by immunoSEQ multiplex PCR; TCRdb stores in-frame clones only, minus some. The sample shows 13,000 or so clones, roughly 80% of them seen only once. With no exception, relapse followed autologous stem cell transplantation in all patients, and brentuximab vedotin exposure varied. Sequencing was performed on peripheral blood mononuclear cells (PBMCs), taken at baseline. The receptors were sampled from a human donor with classical Hodgkin lymphoma.

The rearrangement joins TRBV7-2 to TRBJ1-4, with 9 bases fitting TRBD1. CDR1 is SGHTA, CDR2 FQGNSA, per germline. The CDR3 runs 16 residues. The junction had 7 bases not matched to a gene; V was cut back by 3 bases and J by 5 bases. CDR3: CASSLLGGTGNEKLFF. The CDR3 bases are TGTGCCAGCAGCTTGTTGGGGGGGACAGGGAATGAAAAACTGTTTTTT.

V gene TRBV29-1 combines with J gene TRBJ2-2; TRBD1 is a possible D gene (6 bases). The V gene's germline CDR1 is SQVTM and CDR2 ANQGSEA. The germline V and J ends were trimmed by 7 bases and 1 base, with 7 bases remaining between them. CDR3 length: 12 amino acids. The CDR3 sequence: CSEGQNTGELFF. Here the CDR3 DNA reads TGCAGCGAGGGACAGAACACCGGGGAGCTGTTTTTT.